This TCR beta chain was sequenced in a study of cytomegalovirus exposure and HLA in healthy donors. The length of the CDR3 is 16 residues. Germline loops: CDR1 WSHSY, CDR2 SAAADI. The V and J ends lost 8 bases and 2 bases respectively, with 20 bases between them. Findings of the study overall: Later on, analysis showed that most CMV-associated TCR beta chains appeared to be HLA-restricted.

Points on this clone: As yet, its antigen is unknown.

PCR used 60 Vbeta primers and 13 Jbeta primers. Authors' analysis steps: Unique TCR beta chains numbered approximately 80 million in a later analysis, with around 11 million shared. Sequencing was performed with immunoSEQ multiplex PCR; in TCRdb, only in-frame clones are kept and a portion is missing. The V and J calls and clone size were taken over from that table, and D and trimming were inferred from the DNA. The sample contains tens of thousands of clones, over 60% of which appear only once. This TCR was recovered from a male donor in good health and CMV-seropositive. Sequencing was done on a sample of PBMCs. V is TRBV10-2 and J is TRBJ2-3; D is possibly TRBD2 (5 bases). As DNA, the CDR3 is TGCGCCAGCCTCGCGGGCAATAGTCATTCCACAGATACGCAGTATTTT. Protein sequence: CASLAGNSHSTDTQYF.